The 25 T cell receptor beta chains reported below all come from one sample, sequenced in a study of T cell responses to AZD1222 COVID-19 vaccine. TCRdb keeps only in-frame clones here, not all; method: immunoSEQ multiplex PCR. The table lists 120,000 to 150,000 clones, about 91% of them singletons. Specimen: peripheral blood, collected on day 0 of MenACWY control vaccination. The receptors were sampled from an adult in good health.

The gene calls are TRBV6-5 and TRBJ1-2; D remains ambiguous. The ends were cut back, 4 bases at V and 9 bases at J, with 18 bases in the middle. The CDR3 loop spans 14 amino acids. The germline V gene has CDR1 MNHEY and CDR2 SVGAGI. The chain's CDR3 is CASSSPGPPARYTF. The CDR3 bases are TGTGCCAGCAGTTCCCCCGGACCGCCGGCGCGCTACACCTTC.

This clone is a singleton in its sample. This chain links TRBV11-2 with TRBJ2-3; 8 nucleotides agree with TRBD2. Germline trimming cut 5 bases from V and 1 base from J; bases unmatched to any gene: 8. This CDR3 region has 16 residues. Germline V lookup: CDR1 SGHAT, CDR2 FQNNGV. CDR3 nucleotides: TGTGCCAGCAGCATCCCGGGGGGGGTAGGCACAGATACGCAGTATTTT. This codes for CASSIPGGVGTDTQYF.

This clone was found once. V usage is TRBV21-1 and J usage is TRBJ1-3. TRBV21-1 is recorded as a pseudogene. CDR3 length: 17 residues. In DNA form, the CDR3 reads TGTGCCAGCAGCCCCCCCGGACGGGTGAGCTCTGGAAACACCATATATTTT. It yields the protein CASSPPGRVSSGNTIYF.

J is TRBJ1-2 and V is TRBV4-1, with D tentatively TRBD1 (6 bases). Germline assignment: CDR1 MGHRA and CDR2 YSYEKL. The CDR3 covers 15 residues. Trimming removed 0 bases from V and 7 bases from J, with 15 bases in between. The CDR3 sequence: CASSQDKLGHVGYTF. CDR3 bases: TGCGCCAGCAGCCAAGATAAATTGGGACATGTTGGCTACACCTTC.

The rearrangement links TRBV24-1 to TRBJ1-1; D ambiguous. This CDR3 region has 12 residues. Per the germline V gene, CDR1 is KGHDR and CDR2 is SFDVKD. Trimming cost V 5 bases and J 11 bases, with 14 bases left between them. CDR3: CATSGVRDEAFF. As DNA, the CDR3 is TGTGCCACCAGTGGCGTGAGAGACGAGGCTTTCTTT.

The chain links TRBV7-3 to TRBJ1-1; 10 nucleotides align to TRBD1. J lost 4 bases, V lost 5 bases, and 7 bases had no gene match. Germline V CDR1 and CDR2: SGHTA, FQGTGA. The CDR3 extends over 15 amino acids. The CDR3 nucleotides are TGTGCCAGCAGCCTGGCGGGACAGGGGAGCACTGAAGCTTTCTTT. Protein: CASSLAGQGSTEAFF.

The rearrangement uses TRBV18 and TRBJ1-1; 8 bases line up with TRBD1. V lost 3 bases to trimming and J lost 9 bases; unmatched junction nucleotides: 6. Germline CDR1 is KGHSH and CDR2 is LQKENI. This CDR3 contains 13 residues. The CDR3 loop reads CASSPPGQGKAFF. The CDR3 DNA follows: TGTGCCAGCTCACCCCCAGGACAGGGAAAAGCTTTCTTT.

This chain uses TRBV5-1 with TRBJ2-2, with 7 bases that match TRBD2. The CDR3 contains 16 residues. V lost 0 bases to trimming and J lost 3 bases; unmatched junction nucleotides: 5. Germline CDR1 and CDR2: SGHRS and YFSETQ. CDR3 in amino acids: CASSLVGGEYTGELFF. CDR3 bases: TGCGCCAGCAGCTTGGTTGGGGGGGAGTACACCGGGGAGCTGTTTTTT.

The gene calls are TRBV19 and TRBJ1-5, with 8 positions matching TRBD1. Germline V lookup: CDR1 LNHDA, CDR2 SQIVND (reference sequence). This CDR3 spans 17 amino acids. J was trimmed by 6 bases and V by 0 bases; bases with no gene match: 10. The CDR3: CASSIDSRTGGTQPQHF. CDR3 DNA: TGTGCCAGTAGTATAGATTCCAGAACAGGGGGAACTCAGCCCCAGCATTTT.

This clone has just a few counts. The gene calls are TRBV7-2 and TRBJ1-6, with unresolved D. Trimming left V 1 base short and J 3 bases short, with 10 bases between. The CDR3 is 16 residues long. Germline V gene lookup returns CDR1 SGHTA and CDR2 FQGNSA. Written as DNA, the CDR3 is TGTGCCAGCAGCTTAGACGTGGGGAACTATAATTCACCCCTCCACTTT. Protein product: CASSLDVGNYNSPLHF. The whole variable domain, filled in from reference TRBV7-2 and TRBJ1-6, reads GAGVSQSPSNKVTEKGKDVELRCDPISGHTALYWYRQSLGQGLEFLIYFQGNSAPDKSGLPSDRFSAERTGGSVSTLTIQRTQQEDSAVYLCASSLDVGNYNSPLHFGNGTRLTVT.

The sample holds a few counts of this clone. This rearrangement joins TRBV30 to TRBJ1-1, with TRBD1 as a possible D gene (5 bases). The CDR3 consists of 14 residues. The V and J ends lost 3 bases and 5 bases respectively, with 16 bases between them. The germline gives CDR1 GTSNPN, CDR2 SVGIG (reference sequence). CDR3 bases: TGTGCCTGGAGCCGTGGAGGGACTAAGACTGAAGCTTTCTTT. Protein: CAWSRGGTKTEAFF.

The gene calls are TRBV6-5 and TRBJ2-7; D possibly corresponds to TRBD2 (6 bases). This CDR3 region has 14 residues. Germline V gene data show CDR1 as MNHEY and CDR2 as SVGAGI. Trimming removed 6 bases from V and 2 bases from J, with 14 bases in between. The CDR3 bases are TGTGCCAGCAGGCGCAGCGGGCAGGCCTACGAGCAGTACTTC. This codes for CASRRSGQAYEQYF.

This clone appeared a single time. The rearrangement links TRBV28 to TRBJ2-7, with a possible D match to TRBD2 (6 bases). Trimming stripped 4 bases from V and 3 bases from J, with 13 bases between. Germline V lookup: CDR1 MDHEN, CDR2 SYDVKM. The CDR3 spans 14 residues. The CDR3 DNA is TGTGCCAGCAGTTCCCCGGGACTCGGCTACGAGCAGTACTTC. Translating gives CASSSPGLGYEQYF. The variable domain in full, completed from reference TRBV28 and TRBJ2-7, reads DVKVTQSSRYLVKRTGEKVFLECVQDMDHENMFWYRQDPGLGLRLIYFSYDVKMKEKGDIPEGYSVSREKKERFSLILESASTNQTSMYLCASSSPGLGYEQYFGPGTRLTVT.

In this sample, this clone turned up once. The gene calls are TRBV6-2 or TRBV6-3 and TRBJ2-7; possible D gene TRBD1, 6 bases. The CDR3 has 17 residues. Germline-derived CDR1 and CDR2 are MNHEY and SVGEGT. Trimming stripped 0 bases from V and 6 bases from J, with 21 bases between. CDR3 DNA: TGTGCCAGCAGTTACTCGTGGGGGCGCGCCGCAATTTGCGAGCAGTACTTC. Protein: CASSYSWGRAAICEQYF.

V gene TRBV5-1 combines with J gene TRBJ2-7; TRBD1 matches 9 bases. The V gene end was trimmed by 6 bases and the J gene end by 7 bases; junction bases not matched to a gene: 8. The CDR3 extends over 13 amino acids. Per germline, CDR1 SGHRS and CDR2 YFSETQ. The CDR3 loop is CASNTDRGGEQYF. The CDR3 DNA is TGCGCCAGCAACACGGACAGGGGCGGGGAGCAGTACTTC.

The genes are TRBV5-5 and TRBJ2-2, with D perhaps TRBD1 (6 bases). With 0 bases removed from V and 5 bases from J, the gap between germline ends came to 11 bases. Germline CDR1 and CDR2: SGHKS and YYEKEE (reference sequence). This CDR3 comprises 15 residues. CDR3 nucleotide sequence: TGTGCCAGCAGCTTGGTCGTCAGGGGAACCGGGGAGCTGTTTTTT. This codes for CASSLVVRGTGELFF.

The V call is TRBV24-1, the J call TRBJ2-5, with a weak D call TRBD2 (6 bases). CDR3 length: 15 residues. V lost 3 bases to trimming and J lost 5 bases, with 15 bases between them. The germline V gene encodes CDR1 KGHDR and CDR2 SFDVKD. Here the CDR3 reads CATSDPARAGETQYF. CDR3 coding DNA: TGTGCCACCAGTGATCCCGCCAGGGCGGGGGAGACCCAGTACTTC.

The chain has TRBV30 and TRBJ2-1, with 8 bases that match TRBD1. The CDR3 has 14 amino acids. J was trimmed by 7 bases and V by 7 bases; bases with no gene match: 12. Germline assignment: CDR1 GTSNPN and CDR2 SVGIG (reference sequence). DNA of the CDR3: TGTGCCTTGGAAGCAGGGGGCGCTAAGAATGAGCAGTTCTTC. Translating gives CALEAGGAKNEQFF.

The chain employs TRBV7-9 and TRBJ1-6; possible D gene TRBD1, 5 bases. The V gene lost 5 bases and the J gene lost 6 bases, with 11 bases spanning the gap. The CDR3 spans 14 residues. Germline V lookup: CDR1 SEHNR, CDR2 FQNEAQ (reference sequence). CDR3 in amino acids: CASSRGISNSPLHF. CDR3 in DNA: TGTGCCAGCAGCCGGGGGATCTCTAATTCACCCCTCCACTTT. Full variable domain (outside the CDR3, taken from reference TRBV7-9 and TRBJ1-6): DTGVSQNPRHKITKRGQNVTFRCDPISEHNRLYWYRQTLGQGPEFLTYFQNEAQLEKSRLLSDRFSAERPKGSFSTLEIQRTEQGDSAMYLCASSRGISNSPLHFGNGTRLTVT.

The gene calls are TRBV5-4 and TRBJ1-1, with 7 bases matching TRBD1. The V segment lost 1 base and the J segment 0 bases; nucleotides outside the gene matches: 15. The CDR3 extends over 19 amino acids. CDR1 is SGHNT, CDR2 YYREEE, per germline (reference sequence). The CDR3 here is CASSLKIGPGQSLNTEAFF. Written as DNA, the CDR3 is TGTGCCAGCAGCTTGAAGATTGGTCCGGGACAGTCCTTGAACACTGAAGCTTTCTTT.

The V call is TRBV5-1, the J call TRBJ1-2; no clear D gene. V was clipped by 9 bases and J by 7 bases, with 16 bases between them. The germline V gene encodes CDR1 SGHRS and CDR2 YFSETQ. CDR3 length equals 12 residues. The CDR3 DNA sequence: TGCGCCATCAAACCCCCCCGGGTTGGCTACACCTTC. This translates into CAIKPPRVGYTF.

The chain links TRBV12-3 or TRBV12-4 to TRBJ2-7; the match to TRBD1 covers 10 bases. This CDR3 has 13 residues. Trimming removed 5 bases from V and 5 bases from J; junction bases left unmatched: 3. This CDR3 is CASSGGTGDEQYF. CDR3 coding DNA: TGTGCCAGCAGTGGCGGGACAGGGGACGAGCAGTACTTC.

The rearrangement links TRBV19 to TRBJ1-2; no definite D call. CDR1 and CDR2 from the germline V gene are LNHDA and SQIVND (reference sequence). The CDR3 is 14 residues long. V gave up 3 bases and J gave up 0 bases, with 8 bases separating them. Written as DNA, the CDR3 is TGTGCCAGTAGTATGGGGAAGGCTAACTATGGCTACACCTTC. Encoded protein: CASSMGKANYGYTF.

Only one count was recorded for this clone. This rearrangement joins TRBV10-3 to TRBJ2-5, with D possibly called TRBD1 or TRBD2 (5 bases each). Trimming stripped 5 bases from V and 5 bases from J, with 15 bases between. CDR3 length equals 14 residues. Germline V gene data show CDR1 as ENHRY and CDR2 as SYGVKD. CDR3 residues: CAISPGPIPETQYF. In nucleotides, the CDR3 is TGTGCCATCAGTCCGGGACCGATACCGGAGACCCAGTACTTC.

J is TRBJ1-2 and V is TRBV5-4, with a weak D call TRBD1 (5 bases). Germline CDR1 and CDR2: SGHNT and YYREEE (reference sequence). The CDR3 covers 13 residues. Trimming left V 1 base short and J 7 bases short, with 11 bases between. Written as DNA, the CDR3 is TGTGCCAGCAGCTTGAAAGGGACCCTTGGCTACACCTTC. Residues: CASSLKGTLGYTF.